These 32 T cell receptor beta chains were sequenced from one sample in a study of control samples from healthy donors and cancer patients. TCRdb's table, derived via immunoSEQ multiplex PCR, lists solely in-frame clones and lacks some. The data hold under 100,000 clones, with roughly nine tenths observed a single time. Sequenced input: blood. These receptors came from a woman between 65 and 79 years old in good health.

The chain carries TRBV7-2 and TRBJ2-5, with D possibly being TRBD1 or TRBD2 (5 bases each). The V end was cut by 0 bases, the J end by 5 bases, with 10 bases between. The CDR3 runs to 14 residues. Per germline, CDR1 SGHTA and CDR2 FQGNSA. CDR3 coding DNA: TGTGCCAGCAGCTTAGCGCTTTGGGGGGAGACCCAGTACTTC. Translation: CASSLALWGETQYF.

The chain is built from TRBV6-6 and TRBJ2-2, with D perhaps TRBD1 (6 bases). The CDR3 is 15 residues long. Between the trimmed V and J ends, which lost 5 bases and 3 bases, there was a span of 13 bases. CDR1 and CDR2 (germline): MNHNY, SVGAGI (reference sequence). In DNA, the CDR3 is TGTGCCAGCAGTCCCCACGACAGGTACACCGGGGAGCTGTTTTTT. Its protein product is CASSPHDRYTGELFF.

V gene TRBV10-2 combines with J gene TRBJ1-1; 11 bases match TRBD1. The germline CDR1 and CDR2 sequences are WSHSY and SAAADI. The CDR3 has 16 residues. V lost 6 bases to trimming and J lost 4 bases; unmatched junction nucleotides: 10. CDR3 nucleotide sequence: TGCGCCAGCAGAGTCGGACAGGGGGCCTCGGGCACTGAAGCTTTCTTT. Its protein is CASRVGQGASGTEAFF.

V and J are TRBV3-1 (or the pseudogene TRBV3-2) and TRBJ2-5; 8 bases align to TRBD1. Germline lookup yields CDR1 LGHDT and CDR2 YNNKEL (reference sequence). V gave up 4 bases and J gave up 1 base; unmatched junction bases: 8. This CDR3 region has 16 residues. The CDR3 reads CASSPETGVSQETQYF. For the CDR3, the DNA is TGTGCCAGCAGCCCCGAGACAGGGGTATCCCAAGAGACCCAGTACTTC.

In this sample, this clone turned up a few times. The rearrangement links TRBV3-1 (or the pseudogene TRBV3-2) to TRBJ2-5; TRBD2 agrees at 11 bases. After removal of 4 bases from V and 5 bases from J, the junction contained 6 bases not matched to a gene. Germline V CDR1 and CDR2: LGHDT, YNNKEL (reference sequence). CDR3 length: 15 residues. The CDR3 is CASSPPLAGVETQYF. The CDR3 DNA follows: TGTGCCAGCAGCCCCCCACTAGCGGGGGTCGAGACCCAGTACTTC.

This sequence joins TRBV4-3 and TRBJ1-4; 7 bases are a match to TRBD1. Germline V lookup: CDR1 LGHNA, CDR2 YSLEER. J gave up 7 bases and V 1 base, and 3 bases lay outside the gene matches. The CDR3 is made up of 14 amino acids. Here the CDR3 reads CASSQVQGGEKLFF. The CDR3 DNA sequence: TGCGCCAGCAGCCAAGTCCAGGGGGGTGAAAAACTGTTTTTT.

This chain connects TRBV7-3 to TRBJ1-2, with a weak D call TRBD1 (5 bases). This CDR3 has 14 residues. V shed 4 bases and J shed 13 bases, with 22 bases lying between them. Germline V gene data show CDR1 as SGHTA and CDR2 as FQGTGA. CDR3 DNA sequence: TGTGCCAGCAGCTCAAGCTCCGGGACGGCCCCTGTCACCTTC. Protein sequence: CASSSSSGTAPVTF.

DNA of the CDR3: TGTGCCAGGAGGGTTACGAGGACTGAAGCTTTCTTT. Its translation: CARRVTRTEAFF. The chain uses TRBV7-6 and TRBJ1-1, with unresolved D. The CDR3 is 12 residues long. The V end was cut by 9 bases, the J end by 5 bases, with 13 bases between. CDR1 is SGHVS, CDR2 FNYEAQ, per germline.

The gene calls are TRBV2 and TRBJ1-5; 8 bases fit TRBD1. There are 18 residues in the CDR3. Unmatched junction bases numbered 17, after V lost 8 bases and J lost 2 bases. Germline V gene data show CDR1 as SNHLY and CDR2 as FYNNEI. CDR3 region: CASGDRIRLMGGNQPQHF. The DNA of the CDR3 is TGTGCCAGCGGGGACAGGATTCGCCTTATGGGGGGCAATCAGCCCCAGCATTTT.

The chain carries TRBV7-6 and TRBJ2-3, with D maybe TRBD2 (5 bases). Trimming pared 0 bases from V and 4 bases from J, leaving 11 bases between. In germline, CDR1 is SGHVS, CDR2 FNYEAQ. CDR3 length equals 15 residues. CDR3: CASSLAGERADTQYF. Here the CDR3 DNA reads TGTGCCAGCAGCTTAGCGGGAGAGAGGGCAGATACGCAGTATTTT.

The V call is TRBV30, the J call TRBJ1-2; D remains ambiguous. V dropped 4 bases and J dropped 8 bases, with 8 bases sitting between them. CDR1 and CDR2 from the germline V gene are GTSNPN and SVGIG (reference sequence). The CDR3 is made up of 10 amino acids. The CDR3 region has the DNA TGTGCCTGGAACCATGGAGGCTACACCTTC. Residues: CAWNHGGYTF.

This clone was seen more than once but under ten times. CDR3 sequence reads: CASSLRTGQGDNEQYF. The CDR3 DNA sequence: TGTGCCAGCAGCTTAAGGACGGGACAGGGGGACAACGAGCAGTACTTC. The chain combines TRBV7-2 with TRBJ2-7; 11 bases line up with TRBD1. After removal of 2 bases from V and 5 bases from J, the junction contained 8 bases not matched to a gene. The CDR3 totals 16 residues. CDR1 and CDR2 from the germline V gene are SGHTA and FQGNSA.

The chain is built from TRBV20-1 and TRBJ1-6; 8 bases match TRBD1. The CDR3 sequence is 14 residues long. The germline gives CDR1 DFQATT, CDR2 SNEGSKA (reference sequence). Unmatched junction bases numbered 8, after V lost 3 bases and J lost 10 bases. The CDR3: CSASINRGGSPLHF. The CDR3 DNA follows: TGCAGTGCTAGTATTAACAGGGGGGGATCACCCCTCCACTTT.

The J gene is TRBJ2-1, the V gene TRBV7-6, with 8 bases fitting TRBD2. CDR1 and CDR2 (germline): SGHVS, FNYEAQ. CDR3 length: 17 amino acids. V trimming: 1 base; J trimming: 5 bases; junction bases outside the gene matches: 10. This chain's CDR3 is CASSLGWFGTRNNEQFF. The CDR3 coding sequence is TGTGCCAGCAGCTTAGGGTGGTTTGGGACTAGGAACAATGAGCAGTTCTTC.

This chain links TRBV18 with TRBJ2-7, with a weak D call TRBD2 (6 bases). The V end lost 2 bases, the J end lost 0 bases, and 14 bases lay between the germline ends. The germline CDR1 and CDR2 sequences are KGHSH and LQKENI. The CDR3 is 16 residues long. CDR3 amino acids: CASSPKMVGGSYEQYF. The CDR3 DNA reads TGTGCCAGCTCACCAAAGATGGTCGGGGGCTCCTACGAGCAGTACTTC.

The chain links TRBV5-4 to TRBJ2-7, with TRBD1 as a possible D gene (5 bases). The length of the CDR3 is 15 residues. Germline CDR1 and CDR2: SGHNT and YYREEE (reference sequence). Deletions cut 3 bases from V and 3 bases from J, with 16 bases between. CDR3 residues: CASSSEPGHNYEQYF. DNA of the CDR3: TGTGCCAGCAGCTCGGAACCCGGACACAACTACGAGCAGTACTTC.

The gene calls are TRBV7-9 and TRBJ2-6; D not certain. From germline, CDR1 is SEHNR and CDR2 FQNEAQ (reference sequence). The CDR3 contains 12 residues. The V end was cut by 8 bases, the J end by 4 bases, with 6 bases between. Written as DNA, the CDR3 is TGTGCCAGCTTTTCAGGGGCCAACGTCCTGACTTTC. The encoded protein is CASFSGANVLTF.

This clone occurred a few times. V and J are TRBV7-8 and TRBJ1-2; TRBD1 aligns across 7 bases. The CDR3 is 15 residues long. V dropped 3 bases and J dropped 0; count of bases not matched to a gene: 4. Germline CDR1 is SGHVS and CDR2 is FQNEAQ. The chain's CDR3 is CASSFGQEANYGYTF. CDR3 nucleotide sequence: TGTGCCAGCAGCTTTGGACAGGAGGCTAACTATGGCTACACCTTC.

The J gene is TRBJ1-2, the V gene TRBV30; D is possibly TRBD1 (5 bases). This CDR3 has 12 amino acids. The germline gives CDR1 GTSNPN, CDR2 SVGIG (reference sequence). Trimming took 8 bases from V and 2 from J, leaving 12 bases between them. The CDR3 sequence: CARGTANYGYTF. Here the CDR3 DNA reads TGTGCCCGGGGGACCGCGAACTATGGCTACACCTTC.

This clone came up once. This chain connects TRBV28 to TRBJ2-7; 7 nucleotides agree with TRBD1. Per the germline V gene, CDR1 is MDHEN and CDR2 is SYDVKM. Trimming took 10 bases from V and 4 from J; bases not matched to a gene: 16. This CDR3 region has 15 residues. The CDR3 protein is CAISRGRGLVYEQYF. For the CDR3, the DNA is TGTGCCATCTCCCGCGGTAGGGGGCTTGTATACGAGCAGTACTTC. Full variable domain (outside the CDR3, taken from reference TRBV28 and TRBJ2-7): DVKVTQSSRYLVKRTGEKVFLECVQDMDHENMFWYRQDPGLGLRLIYFSYDVKMKEKGDIPEGYSVSREKKERFSLILESASTNQTSMYLCAISRGRGLVYEQYFGPGTRLTVT.

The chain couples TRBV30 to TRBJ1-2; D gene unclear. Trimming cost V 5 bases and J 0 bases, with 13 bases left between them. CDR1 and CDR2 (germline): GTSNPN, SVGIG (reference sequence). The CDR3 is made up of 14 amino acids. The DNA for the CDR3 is TGTGCCTGGGGGTCTTTTGGAGCTAACTATGGCTACACCTTC. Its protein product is CAWGSFGANYGYTF.

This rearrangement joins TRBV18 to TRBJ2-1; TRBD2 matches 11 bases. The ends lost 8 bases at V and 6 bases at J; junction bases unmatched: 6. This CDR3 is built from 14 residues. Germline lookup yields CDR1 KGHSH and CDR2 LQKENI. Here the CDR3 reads CASDSGTSGNEQFF. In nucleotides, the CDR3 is TGTGCCAGCGATTCAGGGACTAGCGGCAATGAGCAGTTCTTC.

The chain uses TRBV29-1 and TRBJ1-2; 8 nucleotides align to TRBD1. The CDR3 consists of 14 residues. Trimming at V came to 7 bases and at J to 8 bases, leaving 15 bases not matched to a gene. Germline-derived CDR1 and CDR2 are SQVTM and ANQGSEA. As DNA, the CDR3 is TGCAGCGCTGGGACAGGCCAACACCGAAGGGGCTACACCTTC. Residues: CSAGTGQHRRGYTF.

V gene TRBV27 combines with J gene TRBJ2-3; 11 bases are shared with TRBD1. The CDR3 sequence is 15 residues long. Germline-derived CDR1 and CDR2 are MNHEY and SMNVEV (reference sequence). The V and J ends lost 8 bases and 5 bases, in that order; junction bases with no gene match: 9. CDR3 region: CASLHGQGAKDTQYF. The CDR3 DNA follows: TGTGCCAGCCTCCACGGACAGGGGGCAAAAGATACGCAGTATTTT.

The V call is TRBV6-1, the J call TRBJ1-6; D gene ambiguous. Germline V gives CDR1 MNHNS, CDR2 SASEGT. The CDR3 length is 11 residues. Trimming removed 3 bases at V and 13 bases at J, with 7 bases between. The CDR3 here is CASSDLGPLHF. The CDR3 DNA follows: TGTGCCAGCAGTGACCTGGGGCCCCTCCACTTT.

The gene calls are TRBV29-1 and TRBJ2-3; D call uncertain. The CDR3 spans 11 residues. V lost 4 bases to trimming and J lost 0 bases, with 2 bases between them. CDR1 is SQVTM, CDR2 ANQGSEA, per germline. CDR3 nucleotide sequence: TGCAGCGTTGGTAGCACAGATACGCAGTATTTT. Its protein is CSVGSTDTQYF.

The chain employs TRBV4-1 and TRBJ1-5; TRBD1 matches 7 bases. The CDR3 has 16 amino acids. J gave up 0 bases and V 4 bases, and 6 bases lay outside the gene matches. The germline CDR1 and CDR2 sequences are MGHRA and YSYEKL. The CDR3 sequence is CASSPGTVRSNQPQHF. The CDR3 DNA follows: TGCGCCAGCAGCCCTGGGACAGTTCGTAGCAATCAGCCCCAGCATTTT.

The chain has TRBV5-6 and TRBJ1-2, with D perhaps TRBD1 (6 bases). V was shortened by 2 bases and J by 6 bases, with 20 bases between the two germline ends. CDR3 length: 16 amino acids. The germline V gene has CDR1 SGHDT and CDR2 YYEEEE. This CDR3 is CASSFGAGGAQDGYTF. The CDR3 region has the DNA TGTGCCAGCAGCTTTGGGGCCGGGGGGGCTCAGGATGGCTACACCTTC.

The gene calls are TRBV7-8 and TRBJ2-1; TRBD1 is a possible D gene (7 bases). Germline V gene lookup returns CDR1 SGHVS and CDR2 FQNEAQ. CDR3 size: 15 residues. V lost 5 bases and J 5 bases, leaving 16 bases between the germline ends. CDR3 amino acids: CASSRTGRGNNEQFF. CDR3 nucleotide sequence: TGTGCCAGCAGCCGGACAGGCCGCGGGAACAATGAGCAGTTCTTC.

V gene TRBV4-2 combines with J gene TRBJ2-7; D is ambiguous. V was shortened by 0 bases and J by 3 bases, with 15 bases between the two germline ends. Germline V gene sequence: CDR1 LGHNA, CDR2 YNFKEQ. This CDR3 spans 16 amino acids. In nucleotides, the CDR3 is TGTGCCAGCAGCCAAGAAAAAACAGCCACCCTCTACGAGCAGTACTTC. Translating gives CASSQEKTATLYEQYF.

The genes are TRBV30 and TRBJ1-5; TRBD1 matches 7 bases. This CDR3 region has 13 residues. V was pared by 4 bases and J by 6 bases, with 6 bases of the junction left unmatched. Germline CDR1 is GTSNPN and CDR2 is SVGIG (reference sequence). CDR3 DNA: TGTGCCTGGATGGGACAGCAAGGTCAGCCCCAGCATTTT. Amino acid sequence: CAWMGQQGQPQHF.

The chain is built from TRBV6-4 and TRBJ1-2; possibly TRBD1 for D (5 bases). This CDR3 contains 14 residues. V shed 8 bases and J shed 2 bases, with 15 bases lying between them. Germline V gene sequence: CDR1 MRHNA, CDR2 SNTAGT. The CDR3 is CASRRRPGNYGYTF. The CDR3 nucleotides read TGTGCCAGCCGCCGCCGGCCAGGGAACTATGGCTACACCTTC.